The clone carrying this TCR beta chain has a handful of counts. This same CDR3 is encoded by further DNA sequences in the sample. This sample is part of a study of blood T cell repertoires in COVID-19. Study summary: COVID-19 samples collected from the United States, Italy and Spain covered acute and convalescent phases. The cDNA or gDNA used as material had been derived from T cells, B-cell-depleted T cells, or PBMCs.

Some clones are missing from TCRdb's copy, which holds only in-frame ones; the method was immunoSEQ multiplex PCR. The sample lists some 160,000 clones, more than 70% occurring once. The sample consisted of peripheral blood. The receptor was derived from a woman in her 70s who had recovered from COVID-19.

CDR3 DNA: TGTGCCAGCTCACCCGATAATTCACCCCTCCACTTT. Translation gives CASSPDNSPLHF. The chain couples TRBV18 to TRBJ1-6, with D hard to call. The germline gives CDR1 KGHSH, CDR2 LQKENI. V lost 3 bases, J lost 5 bases, and 2 bases lay in between. The CDR3 has 12 residues.